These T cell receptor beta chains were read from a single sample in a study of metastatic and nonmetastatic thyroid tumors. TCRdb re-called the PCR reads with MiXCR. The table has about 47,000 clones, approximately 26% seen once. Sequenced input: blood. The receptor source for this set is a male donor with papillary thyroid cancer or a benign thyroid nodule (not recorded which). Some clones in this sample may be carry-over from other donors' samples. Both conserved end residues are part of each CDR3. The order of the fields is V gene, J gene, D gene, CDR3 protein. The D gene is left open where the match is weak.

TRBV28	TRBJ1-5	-	CASSFRGRSQPQHF
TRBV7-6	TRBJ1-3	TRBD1	CASSLQTGSSGNTIYF
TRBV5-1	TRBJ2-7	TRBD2	CASSLLAGVPGGHEQYF
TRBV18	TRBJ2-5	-	CASSPQTFQETQYF
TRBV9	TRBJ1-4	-	CASSPSRTPNEKLFF
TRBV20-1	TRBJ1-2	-	CSARAQVSYGYTF
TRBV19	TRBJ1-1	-	CAIYTTGWSFF
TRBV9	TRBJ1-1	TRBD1	CASSPRTGLITEAFF
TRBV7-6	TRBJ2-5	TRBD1	CASSRHQGARETQYF
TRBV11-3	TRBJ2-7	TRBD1	CASSLRTGGGEQYF